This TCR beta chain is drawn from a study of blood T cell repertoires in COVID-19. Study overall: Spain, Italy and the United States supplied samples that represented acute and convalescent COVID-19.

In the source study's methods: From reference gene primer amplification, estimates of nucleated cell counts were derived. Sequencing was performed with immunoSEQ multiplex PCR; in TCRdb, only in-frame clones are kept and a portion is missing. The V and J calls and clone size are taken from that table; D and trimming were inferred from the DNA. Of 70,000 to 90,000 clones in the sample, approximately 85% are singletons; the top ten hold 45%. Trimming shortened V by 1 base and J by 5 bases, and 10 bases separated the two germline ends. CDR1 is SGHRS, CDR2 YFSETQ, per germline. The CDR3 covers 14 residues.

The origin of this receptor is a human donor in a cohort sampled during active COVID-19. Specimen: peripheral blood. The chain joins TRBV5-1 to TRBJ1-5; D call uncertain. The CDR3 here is CASSLKGGDQPQHF. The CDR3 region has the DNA TGCGCCAGCAGCTTGAAGGGCGGGGATCAGCCCCAGCATTTT.